Listed below are T cell receptor beta chains from one sample, sequenced in a study of response to subunit inactivated influenza vaccine. Each CDR3 protein is one row after TCRdb ran MiXCR on the RT-PCR reads. The sample records roughly 520,000 distinct CDR3 sequences, around 25% being singletons. The sequencing used CD4+ T cells sorted from PBMCs, collected less than 6 days after vaccination. Every receptor here comes from a man in his fifties who received an inactivated influenza vaccine. The CDR3 runs from the conserved cysteine through the conserved F or W. Each record gives: clone size, V gene, D gene, J gene, CDR3 DNA, CDR3 protein. The D gene is left open where the match is weak. Clone size is stated in some rows and not others, as once, few, many or a class when expanded.

-,TRBV11-3,TRBD2,TRBJ2-3,TGTGCCAGCAGCTTAGGGACTAGCGGGGGAAGCACAGATACGCAGTATTTT,CASSLGTSGGSTDTQYF
few,TRBV9,TRBD1,TRBJ1-4,TGTGCCAGCAGCGTAGCCCAGGGGGATGAAAAACTGTTTTTT,CASSVAQGDEKLFF
many,TRBV20-1,TRBD1,TRBJ1-1,TGCAGTGCTAGAGTCAATTGGGACAGGGGGTACACTGAAGCTTTCTTT,CSARVNWDRGYTEAFF
few,TRBV14,-,TRBJ2-1,TGTGCCAGCAGCCAATTTGATTTTGGTGAGCAGTTCTTC,CASSQFDFGEQFF
few,TRBV20-1,TRBD1,TRBJ1-2,TGCAGTGCTAGACCCGGGACAGTTGGGGCGGGGGAAGGCTACACCTTC,CSARPGTVGAGEGYTF
-,TRBV5-4,-,TRBJ2-3,TGTGCCAGCAGCTTGACCATTCGGACTATCCGCGGCACAGATACGCAGTATTTT,CASSLTIRTIRGTDTQYF
few,TRBV12-3/TRBV12-4,-,TRBJ2-2,TGTGCCAGCAGAAGTAGGGGGGGAGGAACCGGGGAGCTGTTTTTT,CASRSRGGGTGELFF
-,TRBV5-1,TRBD1,TRBJ1-6,TGCGCCAGCAGTCCTGGGACAGGGCCGGATAATTCACCCCTCCACTTT,CASSPGTGPDNSPLHF
-,TRBV6-1,TRBD1,TRBJ2-5,TGTGCCAGCACCCGGGACAGGGTCGGCCAAGAGACCCAGTACTTC,CASTRDRVGQETQYF
-,TRBV7-8,-,TRBJ1-5,TGTGCCAGCAGCCCACTCAGGGGTGACAATCAGCCCCAGCATTTT,CASSPLRGDNQPQHF
-,TRBV2,-,TRBJ2-1,TGTGCCAGCAACGAAGACCCCTACAATGAGCAGTTCTTC,CASNEDPYNEQFF
few,TRBV10-3,-,TRBJ2-3,TGTGCCATCGTTGCAGGAGCTGGAGATACGCAGTATTTT,CAIVAGAGDTQYF
few,TRBV12-3/TRBV12-4,-,TRBJ1-2,TGTGCCAGCAACATGGGGGTCGGGGGCTACACCTTC,CASNMGVGGYTF
-,TRBV6-5,-,TRBJ2-7,TGTGCCAGCAAAGGGCAGAGCTACGAGCAGTACTTC,CASKGQSYEQYF
few,TRBV5-1,-,TRBJ2-2,TGCGCCAGCAGCTTGGGACAGCTTCCACCGGAGGAGCTGTTTTTT,CASSLGQLPPEELFF
-,TRBV6-1,TRBD1,TRBJ2-1,TGTGCCAGCAGCCCCGGGACAGCAGCCTACAATGAGCAGTTCTTC,CASSPGTAAYNEQFF
-,TRBV12-3/TRBV12-4,-,TRBJ2-1,TGTGCCAGCAGTTTAGTCGTCGATGAGCAGTTCTTC,CASSLVVDEQFF
-,TRBV7-6,TRBD1,TRBJ1-5,TGTGCCAGCAGCGGCCGGGACAGAAGCCCCAATCAGCCCCAGCATTTT,CASSGRDRSPNQPQHF
-,TRBV5-1,-,TRBJ2-7,TGCGCCAGCAGCTTGGGAGCAAACTACGAGCAGTACTTC,CASSLGANYEQYF
-,TRBV7-9,-,TRBJ2-3,TGTGCCAGCAGCAGGGACGGCTACACAGATACGCAGTATTTT,CASSRDGYTDTQYF
-,TRBV3-1,-,TRBJ1-1,TGTGCCAGCAGCCAAAAAACGAACACTGAAGCTTTCTTT,CASSQKTNTEAFF
few,TRBV9,TRBD2,TRBJ2-3,TGTGCCAGCAGCCCCCGGTCGGGAGGGCGGACAGATACGCAGTATTTT,CASSPRSGGRTDTQYF
-,TRBV12-3/TRBV12-4,TRBD2,TRBJ2-3,TGTGCCAGCAGTCCAAACAGGACTAGCGGGTTATCAGATACGCAGTATTTT,CASSPNRTSGLSDTQYF
many,TRBV11-2,TRBD2,TRBJ2-4,TGTGCCAGCAGCCCGTTGACTAGCGGGGTAGCCAAAAACATTCAGTACTTC,CASSPLTSGVAKNIQYF
-,TRBV20-1,-,TRBJ2-3,TGCAGTGCCGACCGTACAGATACGCAGTATTTT,CSADRTDTQYF
-,TRBV15,-,TRBJ2-3,TGTGCCACCAGCAGATCCCCCCGGGGAATAAACACAGATACGCAGTATTTT,CATSRSPRGINTDTQYF
-,TRBV5-6,-,TRBJ2-5,TGTGCCAGCAGCTTGCAGGTAGAGACCCAGTACTTC,CASSLQVETQYF
few,TRBV6-5,TRBD2,TRBJ2-3,TGTGCCAGCAGTTCCGGACTAGCGGATGGGGCAGATACGCAGTATTTT,CASSSGLADGADTQYF
few,TRBV2,-,TRBJ2-3,TGTGCCAGCAGTGAAAGGGCTGTCGTGGATACGCAGTATTTT,CASSERAVVDTQYF
-,TRBV9,-,TRBJ2-1,TGTGCCAGCAGCGTAGGGCCTAACAATGAGCAGTTCTTC,CASSVGPNNEQFF
few,TRBV28,TRBD1,TRBJ1-6,TGTGCCAGCAGATCGACAGGGGGCGGTTCACCCCTCCACTTT,CASRSTGGGSPLHF
-,TRBV11-2,TRBD2,TRBJ2-2,TGTGCCAGCAGCTCCCGGGGACTAGCCAAAGGCCACACCGGGGAGCTGTTTTTT,CASSSRGLAKGHTGELFF
-,TRBV20-1,-,TRBJ2-1,TGCTCAGTGCGTCACAATGAGCAGTTCTTC,CSVRHNEQFF
few,TRBV12-3/TRBV12-4,-,TRBJ2-7,TGTGCCAGCAGTTTTGGCACCCAGTCCTACGAGCAGTACTTC,CASSFGTQSYEQYF
-,TRBV2,TRBD1,TRBJ1-2,TGTGCCAGCAGTGGGAGGGACAGCTATGGCTACACCTTC,CASSGRDSYGYTF
-,TRBV7-2,TRBD1,TRBJ1-4,TGTGCCAGCAGCGTACAGGGGGCTGGTGAAAAACTGTTTTTT,CASSVQGAGEKLFF
-,TRBV12-3/TRBV12-4,-,TRBJ2-2,TGTGCCAGCAGTTTAAGGAGCGCCGGGGAGCTGTTTTTT,CASSLRSAGELFF
-,TRBV7-2,TRBD1,TRBJ2-4,TGTGCCAGCAGCTGGGACAGGGGGCAAAACATTCAGTACTTC,CASSWDRGQNIQYF
-,TRBV28,-,TRBJ1-1,TGTGCCAGTGCTTTGTCGAACACTGAAGCTTTCTTT,CASALSNTEAFF
few,TRBV7-2,TRBD2,TRBJ2-5,TGTGCCAGCAGCGTTAGCGGGGGGAACCAAGAGACCCAGTACTTC,CASSVSGGNQETQYF
few,TRBV7-9,-,TRBJ2-2,TGTGCCAGCAGCTTAGATATTTACACCGGGGAGCTGTTTTTT,CASSLDIYTGELFF
once,TRBV4-3,TRBD1,TRBJ2-4,TGCGCCAGCAGCCGGGGACAGGGAGGGAAAAACATTCAGTACTTC,CASSRGQGGKNIQYF
few,TRBV4-3,TRBD2,TRBJ2-3,TGCGCCAGCAGCCTTGCGGGAGGGGTTACGCAGTATTTT,CASSLAGGVTQYF
-,TRBV6-2/TRBV6-3,-,TRBJ2-5,TGTGCCAGCACATACTATGCCGGGGGCTTGGAGACCCAGTACTTC,CASTYYAGGLETQYF
few,TRBV5-6,TRBD1,TRBJ1-6,TGTGCCAGCAGCCCGACCGGGACAGTTTTAATACCCCTCCACTTT,CASSPTGTVLIPLHF
once,TRBV5-1,TRBD1,TRBJ1-5,TGCGCCAGCAGCTTGGTAGGGGGCGAAACGCCCCAGCATTTT,CASSLVGGETPQHF
many,TRBV20-1,-,TRBJ2-1,TGCAGTGCTAGAGGCCCGGGATGGGACTACAATGAGCAGTTCTTC,CSARGPGWDYNEQFF
-,TRBV6-1,TRBD2,TRBJ2-1,TGTGCCAGCAAACAACTAGCGGGGGCCAACAATGAGCAGTTCTTC,CASKQLAGANNEQFF
few,TRBV5-5,-,TRBJ1-6,TGTGCCAGCTCCCCAGAGGAATCCTATAATTCACCCCTCCACTTT,CASSPEESYNSPLHF
few,TRBV20-1,-,TRBJ2-5,TGCAGTGCTAGCCCGAGGGATCGGGAGACCCAGTACTTC,CSASPRDRETQYF
few,TRBV20-1,-,TRBJ2-2,TGCAGTGCTCGGGGACCCACCGGGGAGCTGTTTTTT,CSARGPTGELFF
-,TRBV20-1,-,TRBJ2-2,TGCAGTGCTAGAGATGGTAGGCGGACCGGGGAGCTGTTTTTT,CSARDGRRTGELFF
-,TRBV24-1,TRBD2,TRBJ2-3,TGTGCCACCAGGGGACTAGCGGGAGGCACAGATACGCAGTATTTT,CATRGLAGGTDTQYF
-,TRBV5-6,TRBD1,TRBJ2-7,TGTGCCAGCAGGGACAGGGACAAATACCTCTACGAGCAGTACTTC,CASRDRDKYLYEQYF
-,TRBV4-3,-,TRBJ2-2,TGCGCCAGCAGCCACGCGGGTCCACCGAACACCGGGGAGCTGTTTTTT,CASSHAGPPNTGELFF
many,TRBV29-1,-,TRBJ2-7,TGCAGCGGCTGGGGTACAGAACGGGAGCAGTACTTC,CSGWGTEREQYF
-,TRBV7-9,-,TRBJ2-3,TGTGCCAGCAGCCCCCCCCTGCCGGGCTCGACAGATACGCAGTATTTT,CASSPPLPGSTDTQYF